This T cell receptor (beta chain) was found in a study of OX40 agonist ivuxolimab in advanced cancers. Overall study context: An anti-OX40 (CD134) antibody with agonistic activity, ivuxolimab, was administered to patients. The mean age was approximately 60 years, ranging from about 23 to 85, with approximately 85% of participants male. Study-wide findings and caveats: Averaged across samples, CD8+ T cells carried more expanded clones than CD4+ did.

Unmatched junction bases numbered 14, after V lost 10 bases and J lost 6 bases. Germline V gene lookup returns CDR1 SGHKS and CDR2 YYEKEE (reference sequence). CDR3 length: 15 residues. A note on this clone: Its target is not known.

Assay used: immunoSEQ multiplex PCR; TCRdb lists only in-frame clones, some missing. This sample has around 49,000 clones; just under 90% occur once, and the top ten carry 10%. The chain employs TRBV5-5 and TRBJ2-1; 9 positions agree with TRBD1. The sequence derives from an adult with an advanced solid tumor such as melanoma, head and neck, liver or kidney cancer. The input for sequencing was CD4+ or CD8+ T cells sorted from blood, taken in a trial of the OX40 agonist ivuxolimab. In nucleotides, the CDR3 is TGTGCCGGAGGACAGGGGAGACTACCCTCCAATGAGCAGTTCTTC. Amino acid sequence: CAGGQGRLPSNEQFF.